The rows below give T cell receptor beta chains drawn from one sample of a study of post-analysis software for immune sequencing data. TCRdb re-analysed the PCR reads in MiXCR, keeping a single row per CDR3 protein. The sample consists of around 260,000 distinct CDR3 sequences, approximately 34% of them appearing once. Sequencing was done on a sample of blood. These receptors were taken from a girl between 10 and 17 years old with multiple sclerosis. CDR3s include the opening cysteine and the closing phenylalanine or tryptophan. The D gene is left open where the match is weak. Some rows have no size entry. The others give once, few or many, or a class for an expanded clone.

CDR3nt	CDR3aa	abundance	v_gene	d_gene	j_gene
TGTGCCAGCAGTTTATTGGGCGTCTGGGGTAGTTATGGCTACACCTTC	CASSLLGVWGSYGYTF	few	TRBV27	.	TRBJ1-2
TGTGCCAGCAGCCCCTCCAGCGAAAGCGCAGATACGCAGTATTTT	CASSPSSESADTQYF	.	TRBV12-3/TRBV12-4	.	TRBJ2-3
TGCAGTGCTTCCCGTCACTCTGGGGCCAACGTCCGGACTTTC	CSASRHSGANVRTF	.	TRBV20-1	.	TRBJ2-6
TGTGCCACCAGTGATGCCGGACAGGGTGAGAATCAGCCCCAGCATTTT	CATSDAGQGENQPQHF	many	TRBV24-1	TRBD1	TRBJ1-5
TGCAGTGCTGGGCGGGGGGATTTCCCCCTCCACTTT	CSAGRGDFPLHF	few	TRBV20-1	.	TRBJ1-6
TGTGCCAGCAGCTTAGCCCCCGGGGCAACTAATGAAAACCTGTTTTTT	CASSLAPGATNENLFF	.	TRBV7-6	.	TRBJ1-4
TGCAGCGTTGGATGGGCAGGGGGCACTGAAGCTTTCTTT	CSVGWAGGTEAFF	many	TRBV29-1	TRBD1	TRBJ1-1
TGCAGTGCCGTTCAGGGGGCGGGCTATGGCTACACCTTC	CSAVQGAGYGYTF	.	TRBV20-1	TRBD1	TRBJ1-2
TGTGCCAGCAGCCATCACAGGGGAGACACTGAAGCTTTCTTT	CASSHHRGDTEAFF	.	TRBV3-1	TRBD1	TRBJ1-1
TGTGCCAGCAGCCCGGGACAGGGGAGAGGTGGCTACACCTTC	CASSPGQGRGGYTF	many	TRBV9	TRBD1	TRBJ1-2
TGTGCCACCCTAGGGGCTAGCGGGGGGGCGGACATTCAGTACTTC	CATLGASGGADIQYF	many	TRBV28	TRBD2	TRBJ2-4
TGCAGTGCTTGGGGACAGGGGTCAGAGACCCAGTACTTC	CSAWGQGSETQYF	many	TRBV20-1	TRBD1	TRBJ2-5
TGTGCCGGGGACGCCGGAGCACCCCTCCACTTT	CAGDAGAPLHF	many	TRBV12-3/TRBV12-4	.	TRBJ1-6
TGTGCCACACGGACAGGGGGCAACACCGGGGAGCTGTTTTTT	CATRTGGNTGELFF	.	TRBV6-5	TRBD1	TRBJ2-2
TGTGCCAGCAGTGAACGACAGTCGAACACTGAAGCTTTCTTT	CASSERQSNTEAFF	.	TRBV6-5	.	TRBJ1-1
TGCGCCAGCAGCCTTGACTTCGCCAGCACAGATACGCAGTATTTT	CASSLDFASTDTQYF	few	TRBV5-1	.	TRBJ2-3
TGTGCCATCAAGGCCACTAGCAACACCGGGGAGCTGTTTTTT	CAIKATSNTGELFF	.	TRBV10-3	.	TRBJ2-2
TGTGCCAGCAGTGACGGGACTAGCGGGAATGCAGATACGCAGTATTTT	CASSDGTSGNADTQYF	many	TRBV25-1	TRBD2	TRBJ2-3
TGTGCCAGCAGCCAAACTTCCGGGACAGGGTATTCACCCCTCCACTTT	CASSQTSGTGYSPLHF	many	TRBV11-2	TRBD1	TRBJ1-6
TGTGCCAGCAGCGCGGGCCCTAGGGGAGATACGCAGTATTTT	CASSAGPRGDTQYF	many	TRBV7-2	.	TRBJ2-3
TGTGCCAGCAGCCCCTGGTTCATCAGGGACACTGAAGCTTTCTTT	CASSPWFIRDTEAFF	few	TRBV7-2	.	TRBJ1-1
TGCGCCAGCAGCCAACCGGGACGAAGTCTGACCACTGAAGCTTTCTTT	CASSQPGRSLTTEAFF	.	TRBV10-2	.	TRBJ1-1
TGTGCCACCAGCAGAGAAATGAGGGGAGGCCAAGAGACCCAGTACTTC	CATSREMRGGQETQYF	many	TRBV15	.	TRBJ2-5
TGTGCCAGCAGCCCCCAGGGAAGACCAACTAATGAAAAACTGTTTTTT	CASSPQGRPTNEKLFF	.	TRBV7-2	.	TRBJ1-4
TGTGCCAGCAGTTCGTCCGGGGCCAGGAGCACTGAAGCTTTCTTT	CASSSSGARSTEAFF	many	TRBV12-3/TRBV12-4	.	TRBJ1-1
TGCGCCAGCAGCTCAAGTCGAACAGGTCCGAACACTGAAGCTTTCTTT	CASSSSRTGPNTEAFF	.	TRBV5-1	.	TRBJ1-1
TGTGCCAGCAGCCCGCGGGGGGGCTCGAGGTCCTACAATGAGCAGTTCTTC	CASSPRGGSRSYNEQFF	many	TRBV12-3/TRBV12-4	TRBD2	TRBJ2-1
TGTGCCAGCAGTACTAGCGGGGGAGCCTCCTACAATGAGCAGTTCTTC	CASSTSGGASYNEQFF	many	TRBV12-3/TRBV12-4	TRBD2	TRBJ2-1
TGCGCCAGCAGCCTTCAGGGGGTTGAAGCTTTCTTT	CASSLQGVEAFF	many	TRBV5-1	TRBD1	TRBJ1-1
TGTGCCAGCAGCGTAGGTAGCACAGATACGCAGTATTTT	CASSVGSTDTQYF	once	TRBV9	.	TRBJ2-3
TGTGCCAGCAGCTTAGGCATGAACACTGAAGCTTTCTTT	CASSLGMNTEAFF	many	TRBV7-8	.	TRBJ1-1
TGTGCCAGCAGCTTAGCGGTGGGACAGGGGAATCAGCCCCAGCATTTT	CASSLAVGQGNQPQHF	.	TRBV7-9	TRBD1	TRBJ1-5
TGTGCCAGCAGCCCATGCATCCTCCTAGCTAACTATGGCTACACCTTC	CASSPCILLANYGYTF	many	TRBV28	.	TRBJ1-2
TGCAGTGCTAGAGGGGACAGGGGATTTGGCTACGAGCAGTACTTC	CSARGDRGFGYEQYF	.	TRBV20-1	TRBD1	TRBJ2-7
TGCGCCAGCAGCTTGGTGGGCCCGATGAACACTGAAGCTTTCTTT	CASSLVGPMNTEAFF	.	TRBV5-1	.	TRBJ1-1
TGTGCCAGCAGCCGGGGACAGCTTTTCACAGATACGCAGTATTTT	CASSRGQLFTDTQYF	many	TRBV6-1	TRBD1	TRBJ2-3
TGCAGTCCGTCCGGGACCGGACTTGTCCGTGAGCAGTTCTTC	CSPSGTGLVREQFF	once	TRBV20-1	.	TRBJ2-1
TGTGCCAGCTCACCCACCGGTAGAGGATATGGCTACACCTTC	CASSPTGRGYGYTF	many	TRBV18	.	TRBJ1-2
TGTGCCAGCACTACCAGGGACAGCCTGGGCTACACCTTC	CASTTRDSLGYTF	many	TRBV7-9	TRBD1	TRBJ1-2
TGTGCCAGCAGTTTGAAACCGGATACTAGGTCGCGTGAGCAGTTCTTC	CASSLKPDTRSREQFF	.	TRBV27	.	TRBJ2-1
TGCAGTGCTAGGGGCAGGGGGCCCGGTTACTCCTATAATTCACCCCCCCACTTT	CSARGRGPGYSYNSPPHF	few	TRBV20-1	TRBD1	TRBJ1-6
TGTGCCACCAGCATAGGGGCGGGGGCCTACAATGAGCAGTTCTTC	CATSIGAGAYNEQFF	many	TRBV15	TRBD2	TRBJ2-1